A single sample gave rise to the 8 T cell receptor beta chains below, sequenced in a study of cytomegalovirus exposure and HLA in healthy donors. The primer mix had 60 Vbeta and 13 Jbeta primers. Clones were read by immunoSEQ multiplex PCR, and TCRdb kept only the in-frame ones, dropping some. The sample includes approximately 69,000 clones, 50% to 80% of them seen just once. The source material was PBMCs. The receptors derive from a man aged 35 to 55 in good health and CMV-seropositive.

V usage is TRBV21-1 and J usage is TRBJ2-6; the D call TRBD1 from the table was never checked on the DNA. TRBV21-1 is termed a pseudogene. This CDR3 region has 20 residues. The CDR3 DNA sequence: TGTGCCAGCAGCGCAGCCGGTCCAGGGGTTATTAGTCCTGGGGCCAACGTCCTGACTTTC. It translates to CASSAAGPGVISPGANVLTF.

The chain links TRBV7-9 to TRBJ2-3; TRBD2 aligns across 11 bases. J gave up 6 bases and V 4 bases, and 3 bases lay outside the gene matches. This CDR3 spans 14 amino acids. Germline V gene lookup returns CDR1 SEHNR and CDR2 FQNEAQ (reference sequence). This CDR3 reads CASSSPSGGDTQYF. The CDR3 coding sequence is TGTGCCAGCAGCTCCCCTAGCGGGGGGGATACGCAGTATTTT. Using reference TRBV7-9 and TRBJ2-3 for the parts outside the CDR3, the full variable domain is DTGVSQNPRHKITKRGQNVTFRCDPISEHNRLYWYRQTLGQGPEFLTYFQNEAQLEKSRLLSDRFSAERPKGSFSTLEIQRTEQGDSAMYLCASSSPSGGDTQYFGPGTRLTVL.

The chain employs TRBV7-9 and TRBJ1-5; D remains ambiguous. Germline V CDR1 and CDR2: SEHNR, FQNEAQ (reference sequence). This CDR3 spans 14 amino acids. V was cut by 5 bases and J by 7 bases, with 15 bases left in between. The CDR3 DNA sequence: TGTGCCAGCAGCCCCTCCGGGAGTCACCAGCCCCAGCATTTT. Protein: CASSPSGSHQPQHF.

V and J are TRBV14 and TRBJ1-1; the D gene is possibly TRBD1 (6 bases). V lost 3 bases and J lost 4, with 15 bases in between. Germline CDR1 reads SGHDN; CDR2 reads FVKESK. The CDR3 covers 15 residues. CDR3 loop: CASSHQAGVVTEAFF. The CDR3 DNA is TGTGCCAGCAGCCACCAGGCAGGGGTGGTCACTGAAGCTTTCTTT.

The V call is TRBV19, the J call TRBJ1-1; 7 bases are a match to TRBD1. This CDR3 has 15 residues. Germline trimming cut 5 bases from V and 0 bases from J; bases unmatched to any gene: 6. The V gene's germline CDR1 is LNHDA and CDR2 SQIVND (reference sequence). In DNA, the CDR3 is TGTGCCAGTAGTTGGGACAGCTATATGAACACTGAAGCTTTCTTT. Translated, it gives CASSWDSYMNTEAFF.

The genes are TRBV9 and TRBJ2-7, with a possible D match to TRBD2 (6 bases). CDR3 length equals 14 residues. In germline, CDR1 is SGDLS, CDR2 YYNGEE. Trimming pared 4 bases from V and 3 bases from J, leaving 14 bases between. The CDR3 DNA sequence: TGTGCCAGCAGCACGGAAGCGGAGGGCTACGAGCAGTACTTC. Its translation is CASSTEAEGYEQYF.

The CDR3 region has the DNA TGTGCTAGTGGTTCCAGGAACACTGAAGCTTTCTTT. Translated: CASGSRNTEAFF. The rearrangement uses TRBV12-5 and TRBJ1-1; D is ambiguous. The V end was cut by 4 bases, the J end by 1 base, with 4 bases between. The CDR3 has 12 residues. Germline CDR1 LGHNT, CDR2 FRNRAP.

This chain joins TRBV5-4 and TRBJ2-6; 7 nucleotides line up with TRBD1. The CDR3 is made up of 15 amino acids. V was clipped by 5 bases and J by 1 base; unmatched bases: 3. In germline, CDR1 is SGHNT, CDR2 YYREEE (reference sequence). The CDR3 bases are TGTGCCAGCAGTAAACAGGGGTCTGGGGCCAACGTCCTGACTTTC. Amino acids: CASSKQGSGANVLTF.